The present entry profiles one TCR beta chain with its context. The data are from a study of OX40 agonist ivuxolimab in advanced cancers. Study in general: Partial responses, seen in three patients, involved one hepatocellular carcinoma and two cutaneous melanomas.

Assay: immunoSEQ multiplex PCR; the TCRdb copy retains only in-frame clones and omits some. The table includes over 60,000 clones, around 91% detected once. The timepoints at which blood was sampled were baseline, cycle 4 day 1, and cycle 7 day 1. Trimming pared 4 bases from V and 6 bases from J, leaving 13 bases between. CDR3 length: 13 amino acids. The germline V gene has CDR1 SGDLS and CDR2 YYNGEE. The TCR comes from an adult with an advanced solid tumor such as melanoma, head and neck, liver or kidney cancer. Sequences were derived from CD4+ or CD8+ T cells sorted from blood, sampled in a trial of the OX40 agonist ivuxolimab. The chain joins TRBV9 to TRBJ1-2; D gene ambiguous. The CDR3 protein is CASSPGDGDGYTF. The CDR3 DNA follows: TGTGCCAGCAGCCCCGGAGACGGGGATGGCTACACCTTC.